This passage covers 23 T cell receptor beta chains from one sample sequenced in a study of T cell changes during pregnancy in multiple sclerosis. Sequenced by immunoSEQ multiplex PCR; TCRdb stores in-frame clones only, minus some. The profile covers about 44,000 clones, with approximately 93% appearing a single time and approximately 0.49% taken by the ten largest. Sequencing was performed on CD4+ T cells from peripheral blood mononuclear cells, taken in the first trimester of pregnancy. These receptor sequences come from a female donor with multiple sclerosis, enrolled in a pregnancy study.

V gene TRBV4-1 combines with J gene TRBJ1-4; the match to TRBD1 covers 7 bases. Unmatched junction bases numbered 9, after V lost 4 bases and J lost 4 bases. CDR3 size: 16 residues. The germline CDR1 and CDR2 sequences are MGHRA and YSYEKL. DNA for the CDR3: TGCGCCAGCAGCCCTCTCGGGACAGCGGTTAATGAAAAACTGTTTTTT. The encoded protein is CASSPLGTAVNEKLFF.

This rearrangement joins TRBV5-1 to TRBJ2-5; TRBD2 matches at 12 bases. Germline V gives CDR1 SGHRS, CDR2 YFSETQ. V was clipped by 3 bases and J by 4 bases; unmatched bases: 7. The CDR3 is made up of 16 amino acids. The DNA for the CDR3 is TGCGCCAGCAGCTCCCGACTAGCGGGGGTTCCAGAGACCCAGTACTTC. It yields the protein CASSSRLAGVPETQYF.

V is TRBV18 and J is TRBJ2-5, with 7 bases aligning to TRBD1. The CDR3 loop spans 15 amino acids. The J segment lost 2 bases and the V segment lost 8 bases, leaving 11 bases of the junction unmatched. Germline V gene data show CDR1 as KGHSH and CDR2 as LQKENI. The CDR3 sequence: CASRDLGGLQETQYF. For the CDR3, the DNA is TGTGCCAGCCGAGACCTAGGGGGCCTACAAGAGACCCAGTACTTC.

The J gene is TRBJ2-2, the V gene TRBV7-3; the match to TRBD1 covers 7 bases. Germline V CDR1 and CDR2: SGHTA, FQGTGA. CDR3 length: 16 amino acids. The V and J ends lost 4 bases and 4 bases, in that order; junction bases with no gene match: 9. The CDR3 spells CASSSHLRDSTGELFF. DNA of the CDR3: TGTGCCAGCAGCTCTCACCTTAGGGACAGCACCGGGGAGCTGTTTTTT.

The V gene is TRBV19, the J gene TRBJ1-1, with D perhaps TRBD1 (5 bases). Germline CDR1 is LNHDA and CDR2 is SQIVND (reference sequence). V lost 3 bases, J lost 0 bases, and 8 bases lay in between. The CDR3 extends over 14 amino acids. The CDR3 bases are TGTGCCAGTAGTATTATAGGGGTGAACACTGAAGCTTTCTTT. Protein sequence: CASSIIGVNTEAFF.

The chain links TRBV2 to TRBJ1-1; D not certain. This CDR3 region has 18 residues. Germline loops: CDR1 SNHLY, CDR2 FYNNEI. V lost 2 bases and J lost 3, with 22 bases in between. CDR3 nucleotide sequence: TGTGCCAGCAGTGAAATCAGCGGCAAAACAGCGCGGGACACTGAAGCTTTCTTT. This sequence encodes CASSEISGKTARDTEAFF. The variable domain in full, completed from reference TRBV2 and TRBJ1-1, reads EPEVTQTPSHQVTQMGQEVILRCVPISNHLYFYWYRQILGQKVEFLVSFYNNEISEKSEIFDDQFSVERPDGSNFTLKIRSTKLEDSAMYFCASSEISGKTARDTEAFFGQGTRLTVV.

The V gene is TRBV5-1, the J gene TRBJ2-5; TRBD2 agrees at 16 bases. Germline-derived CDR1 and CDR2 are SGHRS and YFSETQ. J lost 5 bases, V lost 4 bases, and 8 bases had no gene match. This CDR3 contains 17 residues. The CDR3 loop is CASSGGLAGGPGETQYF. CDR3 in DNA: TGCGCCAGCAGCGGGGGACTAGCGGGGGGGCCCGGGGAGACCCAGTACTTC.

This clone was seen once. The chain is built from TRBV30 and TRBJ1-2; weak D call: TRBD1 (6 bases). The V end lost 4 bases, the J end lost 3 bases, and 9 bases lay between the germline ends. The CDR3 totals 12 residues. Germline CDR1 is GTSNPN and CDR2 is SVGIG (reference sequence). The CDR3, as DNA: TGTGCCTGGACCCAGGGGCACTATGGCTACACCTTC. Translating it yields CAWTQGHYGYTF.

The chain is built from TRBV11-2 and TRBJ2-3; 7 nucleotides match TRBD2. J lost 7 bases, V lost 5 bases, and 15 bases had no gene match. In germline, CDR1 is SGHAT, CDR2 FQNNGV. This CDR3 spans 16 amino acids. The DNA for the CDR3 is TGTGCCAGCAGCCAAACTAGCGTGGGGTATATGAATACGCAGTATTTT. This sequence encodes CASSQTSVGYMNTQYF.

This chain uses TRBV5-6 with TRBJ2-5, with TRBD2 matching over 7 bases. J gave up 3 bases and V 4 bases, and 9 bases lay outside the gene matches. CDR1 is SGHDT, CDR2 YYEEEE, per germline. This CDR3 comprises 15 residues. The CDR3 reads CASSPFPSGKETQYF. CDR3 nucleotides: TGTGCCAGCAGCCCTTTTCCTAGCGGAAAAGAGACCCAGTACTTC.

Details on this clone: Other nucleotide sequences from this sample produce the same CDR3. J is TRBJ2-5 and V is TRBV7-9; D not resolved. Germline values: CDR1 SEHNR, CDR2 FQNEAQ (reference sequence). The CDR3 loop spans 14 amino acids. V was pared by 2 bases and J by 0 bases, with 7 bases between. The CDR3 DNA is TGTGCCAGCAGCTTATCAGAATACCAAGAGACCCAGTACTTC. Amino acid sequence: CASSLSEYQETQYF.

V usage is TRBV5-5 and J usage is TRBJ1-5; TRBD1 matches 9 bases. This CDR3 comprises 18 residues. The V gene's germline CDR1 is SGHKS and CDR2 YYEKEE (reference sequence). V shed 0 bases and J 4 bases; nucleotides not matched to a gene: 11. Written as DNA, the CDR3 is TGTGCCAGCAGCTTGGAGCCATCCGGGACAGGGAATAATCAGCCCCAGCATTTT. It codes for CASSLEPSGTGNNQPQHF.

The V and J genes are TRBV5-1 and TRBJ1-6, with TRBD1 matching 9 bases. There are 16 residues in the CDR3. The junction had 2 bases not matched to a gene; V was cut back by 4 bases and J by 0 bases. The germline V gene encodes CDR1 SGHRS and CDR2 YFSETQ. CDR3 sequence: CASSLGQGSYNSPLHF. The CDR3 DNA is TGCGCCAGCAGCCTGGGACAGGGCTCCTATAATTCACCCCTCCACTTT.

The chain combines TRBV5-1 with TRBJ1-3, with D uncertain. The CDR3 is 14 amino acids. Trimming cost V 0 bases and J 4 bases, with 8 bases left between them. Germline-derived CDR1 and CDR2 are SGHRS and YFSETQ. DNA of the CDR3: TGCGCCAGCAGCTTGGCCGGGATCGGAAACACCATATATTTT. It codes for CASSLAGIGNTIYF.

The chain employs TRBV7-9 and TRBJ2-7; D might be TRBD2 (5 bases). The germline gives CDR1 SEHNR, CDR2 FQNEAQ (reference sequence). V lost 3 bases to trimming and J lost 2 bases, with 17 bases between them. The CDR3 consists of 16 residues. CDR3 DNA sequence: TGTGCCAGCAGCTTTCACTCCGGACTCATAGCCTACGAGCAGTACTTC. Encoded protein: CASSFHSGLIAYEQYF.

V usage is TRBV19 and J usage is TRBJ2-1; TRBD2 might be the D (6 bases). The V gene's germline CDR1 is LNHDA and CDR2 SQIVND (reference sequence). With 5 bases removed from V and 6 bases from J, the gap between germline ends came to 14 bases. The length of the CDR3 is 14 residues. The CDR3 DNA sequence: TGTGCCAGTAGTGTAAAATCTAGCGTCAATGAGCAGTTCTTC. Residues: CASSVKSSVNEQFF.

In its sample, this clone was seen once. The chain carries TRBV6-6 and TRBJ1-5; D is uncertain. Germline CDR1 and CDR2: MNHNY and SVGAGI (reference sequence). The CDR3 totals 14 residues. The germline V and J ends were trimmed by 0 bases and 0 bases, with 3 bases remaining between them. The CDR3 sequence: CASSYSSSNQPQHF. In nucleotides, the CDR3 is TGTGCCAGCAGTTACTCGAGTAGCAATCAGCCCCAGCATTTT.

This chain connects TRBV9 to TRBJ1-3, with D possibly matching TRBD1 (5 bases). Trimming pared 4 bases from V and 2 bases from J, leaving 13 bases between. Germline loops: CDR1 SGDLS, CDR2 YYNGEE. This CDR3 has 15 residues. The CDR3 nucleotides read TGTGCCAGCAGCACCCGACAGAGTGCTGGAAACACCATATATTTT. It translates to CASSTRQSAGNTIYF.

This clone was detected only once. The genes are TRBV5-1 and TRBJ2-1, with D perhaps TRBD1 (6 bases). The CDR3 has 16 amino acids. V was pared by 1 base and J by 2 bases, with 13 bases between. Germline CDR1 is SGHRS and CDR2 is YFSETQ. The CDR3 loop reads CASSLSTGGPYNEQFF. Here the CDR3 DNA reads TGCGCCAGCAGCTTGTCGACAGGAGGACCCTACAATGAGCAGTTCTTC.

The V and J genes are TRBV7-3 and TRBJ2-1, with D hard to call. This CDR3 spans 15 amino acids. Germline CDR1 and CDR2: SGHTA and FQGTGA. V was cut by 6 bases and J by 4 bases, with 16 bases left in between. CDR3 protein: CASSPGMAWYNEQFF. The CDR3 region has the DNA TGTGCCAGCAGTCCGGGTATGGCGTGGTACAATGAGCAGTTCTTC.

This chain uses TRBV14 with TRBJ2-7; 7 bases align to TRBD2. CDR1 is SGHDN and CDR2 is FVKESK in the germline V gene. Trimming took 4 bases from V and 3 from J; bases not matched to a gene: 0. This CDR3 has 12 amino acids. The CDR3 loop is CASSPSGYEQYF. CDR3 nucleotide sequence: TGTGCCAGCAGCCCTAGCGGCTACGAGCAGTACTTC.

The V and J genes are TRBV18 and TRBJ1-5, with TRBD1 matching over 7 bases. This CDR3 has 14 amino acids. Germline V gives CDR1 KGHSH, CDR2 LQKENI. With 2 bases clipped from V and 15 bases from J, the junction kept 13 bases outside the gene matches. CDR3 residues: CASSPTGVVSTLHF. The DNA of the CDR3 is TGTGCCAGCTCACCAACAGGGGTCGTTTCGACATTGCATTTT. Combining the CDR3 with reference TRBV18 and TRBJ1-5 gives the whole variable domain NAGVMQNPRHLVRRRGQEARLRCSPMKGHSHVYWYRQLPEEGLKFMVYLQKENIIDESGMPKERFSAEFPKEGPSILRIQQVVRGDSAAYFCASSPTGVVSTLHFGDGTRLSIL.

This chain connects TRBV7-2 to TRBJ1-3; 10 bases agree with TRBD1. There are 16 residues in the CDR3. In germline, CDR1 is SGHTA, CDR2 FQGNSA. Trimming cost V 5 bases and J 7 bases; bases outside gene matches: 11. The CDR3 DNA is TGTGCCAGCAGCGTGCCCGGCGGGACAGGGGCGAACACCATATATTTT. Amino acid sequence: CASSVPGGTGANTIYF. Full variable domain (rest looked up from reference TRBV7-2 and TRBJ1-3): GAGVSQSPSNKVTEKGKDVELRCDPISGHTALYWYRQSLGQGLEFLIYFQGNSAPDKSGLPSDRFSAERTGGSVSTLTIQRTQQEDSAVYLCASSVPGGTGANTIYFGEGSWLTVV.